The 10 T cell receptor beta chains below were found in one sample sequenced in a study of CD8+ T cells in alopecia areata. Noted treatment: oral pan-JAK inhibitor, 5-10 mg twice daily. TCR sequencing used cDNA made by reverse transcription of extracted RNA. Sequencing used immunoSEQ multiplex PCR; TCRdb keeps in-frame clones, though not all of them. The sample has roughly 180,000 clones, roughly 46% seen once. Sample: CD8+ T cells sorted from blood, taken around week 54, from a patient treated with tofacitinib. The receptors stem from a human donor with alopecia areata.

The V gene is TRBV7-9, the J gene TRBJ2-1; tentatively, D is TRBD2 (7 bases). The V end lost 4 bases, the J end lost 8 bases, and 12 bases lay between the germline ends. The CDR3 is made up of 13 amino acids. Germline values: CDR1 SEHNR, CDR2 FQNEAQ (reference sequence). Here the CDR3 DNA reads TGTGCCAGCAGCTCCAGGGAGGGGGATGAGCAGTTCTTC. Protein: CASSSREGDEQFF.

The chain carries TRBV9 and TRBJ2-5; no clear D gene. The CDR3 runs 13 residues. Per the germline V gene, CDR1 is SGDLS and CDR2 is YYNGEE. The ends were cut back, 3 bases at V and 3 bases at J, with 9 bases in the middle. Here the CDR3 DNA reads TGTGCCAGCAGCGCCTCCCCAGAAGAGACCCAGTACTTC. Translated: CASSASPEETQYF.

This clone was counted a few times. V gene TRBV7-2 combines with J gene TRBJ2-4; 8 bases map to TRBD1. Germline lookup yields CDR1 SGHTA and CDR2 FQGNSA. Germline trimming cut 5 bases from V and 6 bases from J; bases unmatched to any gene: 3. The CDR3 runs to 13 residues. The CDR3 loop is CASSEDRGNIQYF. The CDR3 DNA reads as TGTGCCAGCAGCGAAGACAGGGGAAACATTCAGTACTTC.

The J gene is TRBJ1-1, the V gene TRBV19; D remains ambiguous. The germline V and J ends were trimmed by 1 base and 4 bases, with 7 bases remaining between them. CDR1 is LNHDA and CDR2 is SQIVND in the germline V gene (reference sequence). There are 13 residues in the CDR3. This CDR3 reads CASSIAEGTEAFF. CDR3 DNA: TGTGCCAGTAGTATAGCCGAGGGCACTGAAGCTTTCTTT.

The chain links TRBV7-9 to TRBJ2-1, with D tentatively TRBD1 (6 bases). Per germline, CDR1 SEHNR and CDR2 FQNEAQ (reference sequence). Trimming left V 3 bases short and J 4 bases short, with 13 bases between. The CDR3 sequence is 15 residues long. The CDR3: CASSFRQGSYNEQFF. For the CDR3, the DNA is TGTGCCAGCAGCTTCCGGCAGGGGTCGTACAATGAGCAGTTCTTC.

V and J are TRBV12-5 and TRBJ2-7; weak D call: TRBD2 (5 bases). The V end was cut by 7 bases, the J end by 2 bases, with 12 bases between. Germline lookup yields CDR1 LGHNT and CDR2 FRNRAP. This CDR3 contains 13 residues. CDR3 sequence reads: CASEEDVTYEQYF. DNA of the CDR3: TGTGCTAGTGAGGAGGACGTTACCTACGAGCAGTACTTC.

V usage is TRBV5-6 and J usage is TRBJ1-1, with 11 bases that match TRBD1. With V trimmed by 3 bases and J by 5 bases, 3 bases remained unmatched. Germline-derived CDR1 and CDR2 are SGHDT and YYEEEE. The CDR3 consists of 14 residues. The CDR3: CASSWDRGYTEAFF. CDR3 sequence (DNA): TGTGCCAGCAGCTGGGACAGGGGGTATACTGAAGCTTTCTTT.

The chain couples TRBV5-6 to TRBJ1-4; no firm D call. V was trimmed by 0 bases and J by 5 bases, leaving 5 bases between them. Germline assignment: CDR1 SGHDT and CDR2 YYEEEE. CDR3 size: 13 residues. The CDR3, as DNA: TGTGCCAGCAGCTTGGCCGCAAATGAAAAACTGTTTTTT. Amino acid sequence: CASSLAANEKLFF.

This clone was observed a handful of times. The chain carries TRBV29-1 and TRBJ1-1; D uncertain. With 6 bases removed from V and 5 bases from J, the gap between germline ends came to 13 bases. Germline V gene sequence: CDR1 SQVTM, CDR2 ANQGSEA. The CDR3 length is 12 residues. The CDR3 coding sequence is TGCAGCGTCCTTAATGAGGTAACTGAAGCTTTCTTT. Its protein is CSVLNEVTEAFF.

In its sample, this clone was seen once. This sequence joins TRBV6-6 and TRBJ2-7; D is uncertain. Looked up from germline, CDR1 is MNHNY and CDR2 is SVGAGI (reference sequence). V shed 6 bases and J shed 0 bases, with 6 bases lying between them. The CDR3 extends over 12 amino acids. Here the CDR3 DNA reads TGTGCCAGCAGGGCCAGCTCCTACGAGCAGTACTTC. This sequence encodes CASRASSYEQYF.